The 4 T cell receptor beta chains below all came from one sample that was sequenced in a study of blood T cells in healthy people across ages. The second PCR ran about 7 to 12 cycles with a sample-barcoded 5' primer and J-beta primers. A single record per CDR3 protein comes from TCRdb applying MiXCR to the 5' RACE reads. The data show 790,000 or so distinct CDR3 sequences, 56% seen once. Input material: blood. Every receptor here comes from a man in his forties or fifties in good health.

CDR3 residues: CASSQGYGYEQYF. The CDR3 bases are TGCGCCAGCAGCCAAGGCTATGGATACGAGCAGTACTTC. The chain recombines TRBV4-1 with TRBJ2-7; D is uncertain. The ends were cut back, 1 base at V and 4 bases at J, with 8 bases in the middle. The CDR3 runs 13 residues. Germline-derived CDR1 and CDR2 are MGHRA and YSYEKL.

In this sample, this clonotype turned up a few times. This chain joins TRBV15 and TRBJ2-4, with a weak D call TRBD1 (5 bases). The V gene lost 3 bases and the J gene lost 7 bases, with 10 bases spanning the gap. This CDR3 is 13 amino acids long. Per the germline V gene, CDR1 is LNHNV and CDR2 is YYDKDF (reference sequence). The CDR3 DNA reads TGTGCCACCAGCAGGGCCCAGGGTAACATTCAGTACTTC. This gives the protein CATSRAQGNIQYF.

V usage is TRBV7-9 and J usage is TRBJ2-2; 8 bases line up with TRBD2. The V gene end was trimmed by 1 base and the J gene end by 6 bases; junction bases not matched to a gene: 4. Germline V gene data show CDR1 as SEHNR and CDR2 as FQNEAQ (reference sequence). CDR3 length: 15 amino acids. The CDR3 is CASSLGLASPGELFF. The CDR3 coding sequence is TGTGCCAGCAGCTTAGGACTAGCGTCCCCCGGGGAGCTGTTTTTT.

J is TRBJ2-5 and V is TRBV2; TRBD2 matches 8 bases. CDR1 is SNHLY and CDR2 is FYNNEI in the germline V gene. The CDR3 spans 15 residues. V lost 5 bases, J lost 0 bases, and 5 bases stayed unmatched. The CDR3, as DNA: TGTGCCAGCAGTTCCATAGCGGGACACCAAGAGACCCAGTACTTC. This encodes CASSSIAGHQETQYF.